The present TCR beta chain was sequenced within a study of vaccination and CD4 T cells after COVID-19. Findings and limits, study-wide: Clonotypes reactive to SARS-CoV-2 had a median that went up from roughly 21 to 40, but not significantly.

V shed 3 bases and J 1 base; nucleotides not matched to a gene: 2. This CDR3 spans 14 amino acids. The germline CDR1 and CDR2 sequences are MNHEY and SMNVEV (reference sequence). A remark on this clonotype: The target antigen is unknown.

Specified time point: late sampling 161 to 241 days after vaccination in a few convalescent patients. Indicated treatment: roughly ten-day PBMC culture with coronavirus spike peptide pools or control peptides (ViraFEST assay). Per well, 2 million to 2.5 million PBMCs were cultured in the presence of roughly 9 IU/ml IL-2 and 8 to 10 ug/ml peptide pools. Sequence data for DNA of cultured CD4+ T cells were generated by the Oncomine TCR Beta short-read assay. The template was genomic DNA from cultured CD4+ T cells. A single record per CDR3 protein comes from TCRdb applying MiXCR to the PCR reads. The sample has some 23,000 distinct CDR3 sequences, 25% to 35% seen once.

The material sequenced was CD4+ T cells from blood, cultured in vitro, taken about 7 months after SARS-CoV-2 vaccination. The rearrangement joins TRBV27 to TRBJ1-1; 7 bases fit TRBD1. The clonotype originates from a human donor who had recovered from COVID-19. The CDR3 is CASSFRTGNTEAFF. The CDR3 DNA sequence: TGTGCCAGCAGTTTTCGGACAGGGAACACTGAAGCTTTCTTT.